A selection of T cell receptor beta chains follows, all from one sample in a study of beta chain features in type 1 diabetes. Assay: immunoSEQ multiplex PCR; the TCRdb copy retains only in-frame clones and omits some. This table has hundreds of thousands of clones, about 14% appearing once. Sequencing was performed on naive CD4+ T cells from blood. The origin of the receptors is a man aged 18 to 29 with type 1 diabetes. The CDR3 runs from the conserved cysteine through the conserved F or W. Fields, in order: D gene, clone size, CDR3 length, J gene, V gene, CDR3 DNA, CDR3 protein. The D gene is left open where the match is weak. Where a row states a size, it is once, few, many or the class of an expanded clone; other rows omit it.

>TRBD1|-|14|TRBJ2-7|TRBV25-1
TGTGCCAGCAGTCCCCGGACAGGGCCCTACGAGCAGTACTTC
CASSPRTGPYEQYF
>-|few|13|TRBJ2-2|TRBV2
TGTGCCAGCAGCGCTACAGGTGCGGGGGAGCTGTTTTTT
CASSATGAGELFF
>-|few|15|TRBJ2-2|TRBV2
TGTGCCAGCAGTGAAGCGGGCGGTTACACCGGGGAGCTGTTTTTT
CASSEAGGYTGELFF
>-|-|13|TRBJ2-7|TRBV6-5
TGTGCCAGCAGTTATTCCCTTTCCTACGAGCAGTACTTC
CASSYSLSYEQYF
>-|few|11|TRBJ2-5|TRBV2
TGTGCCAGCAGTGAACGGGTAACCCAGTACTTC
CASSERVTQYF
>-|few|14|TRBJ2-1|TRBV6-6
TGTGCCAGCAGTCACGGACAACTAGTTCCCGTGCAGTTCTTC
CASSHGQLVPVQFF
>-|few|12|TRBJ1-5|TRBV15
TGTGCCACCAGCAAAAGCCCTCAGCCCCAGCATTTT
CATSKSPQPQHF
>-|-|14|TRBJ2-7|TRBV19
TGTGCCAGTCGTAGCAGGCAGAGCTCCTACGAGCAGTACTTC
CASRSRQSSYEQYF
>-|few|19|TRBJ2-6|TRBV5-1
TGCGCCAGCAGCTTGCGTCAAGGGGTGCCTAGCTCTGGGGCCAACGTCCTGACTTTC
CASSLRQGVPSSGANVLTF
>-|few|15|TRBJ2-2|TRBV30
TGTGCCTGGAGTTCCCGGCAGCTTGACACCGGGGAGCTGTTTTTT
CAWSSRQLDTGELFF
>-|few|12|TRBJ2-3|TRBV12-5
TGTGCTAGTGGTTTGCGACCGGATACGCAGTATTTT
CASGLRPDTQYF
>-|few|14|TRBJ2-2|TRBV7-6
TGTGCCAGCAGTCGGACAATTAACACCGGGGAGCTGTTTTTT
CASSRTINTGELFF
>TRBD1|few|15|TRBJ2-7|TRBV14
TGTGCCAGCAGCCAAGGGGACAGGGGGATCTACGAGCAGTACTTC
CASSQGDRGIYEQYF
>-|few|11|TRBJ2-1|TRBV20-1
TGCAGTGCTAACCCCTACAATGAGCAGTTCTTC
CSANPYNEQFF
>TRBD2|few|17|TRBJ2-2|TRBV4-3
TGCGCCAGCAGACGACTAGCGGGGGCGCTGAACACCGGGGAGCTGTTTTTT
CASRRLAGALNTGELFF
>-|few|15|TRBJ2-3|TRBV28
TGTGCCAGCAGTCCAGTTAAAGTGGTGACAGATACGCAGTATTTT
CASSPVKVVTDTQYF
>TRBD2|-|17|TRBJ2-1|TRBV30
TGTGCCTGGAGTGGAGCCCGAGGTAGCGGGAGTTACAATGAGCAGTTCTTC
CAWSGARGSGSYNEQFF
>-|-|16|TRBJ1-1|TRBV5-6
TGTGCCAGCAGCTACCACCGGGCGGAGATGAGCACTGAAGCTTTCTTT
CASSYHRAEMSTEAFF
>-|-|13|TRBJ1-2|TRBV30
TGTGCCTGGAGGCAAGAAAGGGTCCATGGCTACACCTTC
CAWRQERVHGYTF
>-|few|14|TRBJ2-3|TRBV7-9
TGTGCCAGCAGCTTAGCACAGGGAACAGATACGCAGTATTTT
CASSLAQGTDTQYF
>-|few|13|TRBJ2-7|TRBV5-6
TGTGCCAGCAGCTTGGCGGAAAAGTACGAGCAGTACTTC
CASSLAEKYEQYF
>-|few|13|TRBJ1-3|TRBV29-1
TGCAGCGTTTTGAAGAGCTCTGGAAACACCATATATTTT
CSVLKSSGNTIYF
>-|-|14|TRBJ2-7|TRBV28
TGTGCCAGCAGTTTATCAGGGGCCTTCTACGAGCAGTACTTC
CASSLSGAFYEQYF
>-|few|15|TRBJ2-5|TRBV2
TGTGCCACTAACACGGGGGTCTCCGGGGTGGAGACCCAGTACTTC
CATNTGVSGVETQYF
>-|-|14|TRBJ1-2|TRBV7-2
TGTGCCAGCAGCTTACGAGACAGCAGCTATGGCTACACCTTC
CASSLRDSSYGYTF
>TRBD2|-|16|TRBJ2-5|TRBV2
TGTGCCAGCAGTGAACGACTAGCGGGAGGAGGAGAGACCCAGTACTTC
CASSERLAGGGETQYF
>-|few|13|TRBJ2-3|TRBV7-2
TGTGCCAGCAGCTCAGCGTTACCAGATACGCAGTATTTT
CASSSALPDTQYF
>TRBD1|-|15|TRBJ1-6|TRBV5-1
TGCGCCAGCAGCTTGGGGACAGGGTATAATTCACCCCTCCACTTT
CASSLGTGYNSPLHF
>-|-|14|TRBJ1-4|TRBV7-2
TGTGCCAGCAGCCGGACACGCCTTGATGAAAAACTGTTTTTT
CASSRTRLDEKLFF
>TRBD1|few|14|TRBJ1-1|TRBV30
TGTGCCTGGAGCCAACAGGGGGCCGCAACTGAAGCTTTCTTT
CAWSQQGAATEAFF
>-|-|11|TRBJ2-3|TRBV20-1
TGCGGGGCCTCGTACACAGATACGCAGTATTTT
CGASYTDTQYF
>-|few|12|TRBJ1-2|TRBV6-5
TGTGCCAGCAGTTCTCGACAGAGTGGCTACACCTTC
CASSSRQSGYTF
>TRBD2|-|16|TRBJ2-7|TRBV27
TGTGCCAGCAGTCCCCTGCCGGGACTAGGCACCTACGAGCAGTACTTC
CASSPLPGLGTYEQYF
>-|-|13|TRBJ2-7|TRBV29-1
TGCAGCGTTGAAAGGAGGGCCGGTTACGAGCAGTACTTC
CSVERRAGYEQYF
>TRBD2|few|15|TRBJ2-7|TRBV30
TGTGCCTGGAGTTGGGACCTAGCGGGGGGCAACGAGCAGTACTTC
CAWSWDLAGGNEQYF
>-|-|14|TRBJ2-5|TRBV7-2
TGTGCCAGCAGCTTGGTCAAAATCACAGAGACCCAGTACTTC
CASSLVKITETQYF
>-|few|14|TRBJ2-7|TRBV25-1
TGTGCCAGCAGTGAAATATACCGGTCCTACGAGCAGTACTTC
CASSEIYRSYEQYF
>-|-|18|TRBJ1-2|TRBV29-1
TGCAGCGTTGAAGACACAGTGTATGAGAGAGCTTCAGCAAGCGGCTACACCTTC
CSVEDTVYERASASGYTF
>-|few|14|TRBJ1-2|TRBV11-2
TGTGCCAGCAGCTTACGGGGTTTGTTCTATGGCTACACCTTC
CASSLRGLFYGYTF
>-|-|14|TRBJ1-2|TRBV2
TGTGCCAGCAGTGAAGGCCGTGCTAACTATGGCTACACCTTC
CASSEGRANYGYTF
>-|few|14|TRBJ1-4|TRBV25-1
TGTGCCAGCAGTGATCGCGCAACTAATGAAAAACTGTTTTTT
CASSDRATNEKLFF
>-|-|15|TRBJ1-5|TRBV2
TGTGCCAGCAGTGGGTCGGTTGATAGCAATCAGCCCCAGCATTTT
CASSGSVDSNQPQHF
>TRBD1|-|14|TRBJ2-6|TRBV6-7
TGTGCCAGCAGAACAGGGGCTGGGGCCAACGTCCTGACTTTC
CASRTGAGANVLTF
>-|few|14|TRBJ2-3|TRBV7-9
TGTGCCAGCAGCTTTGGGAACTCCGCAGATACGCAGTATTTT
CASSFGNSADTQYF
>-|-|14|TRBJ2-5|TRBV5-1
TGCGCCAGCAGCCTTCGGACAGTCCAAGAGACCCAGTACTTC
CASSLRTVQETQYF
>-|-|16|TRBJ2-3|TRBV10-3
TGTGCCATCCTACCCCATCGGGGGCCGAGCACAGATACGCAGTATTTT
CAILPHRGPSTDTQYF
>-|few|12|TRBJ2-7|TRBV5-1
TGCGCCAGCAGCTCTGGACTCTACGAGCAGTACTTC
CASSSGLYEQYF
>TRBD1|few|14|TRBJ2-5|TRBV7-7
TGTGCTAGCAGCCAACAGGGGGCAGGGGAGACCCAGTACTTC
CASSQQGAGETQYF
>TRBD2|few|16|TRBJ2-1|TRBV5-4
TGTGCCAGCAGCTTCGGTACTAGCGGGAGTGAGGATGAGCAGTTCTTC
CASSFGTSGSEDEQFF
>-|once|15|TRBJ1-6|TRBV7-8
TGTGCCAGCAGCTTACAACGTACACTTAATTCACCCCTCCACTTT
CASSLQRTLNSPLHF
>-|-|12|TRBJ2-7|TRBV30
TGTGCCTGGAGCACCACCAGCTACGAGCAGTACTTC
CAWSTTSYEQYF
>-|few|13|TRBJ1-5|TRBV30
TGTGCCTGGGCGAACGGACCTGATCAGCCCCAGCATTTT
CAWANGPDQPQHF
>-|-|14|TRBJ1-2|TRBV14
TGTGCCAGCAGCCGCGACCTCTCAGGGTATGGCTACACCTTC
CASSRDLSGYGYTF